Listed below are T cell receptor beta chains from one sample, sequenced in a study of shared clonotypes between healthy human individuals. The repertoire was sequenced with immunoSEQ multiplex PCR; TCRdb's copy has only in-frame clones and lacks some. The repertoire has fewer than 1 million clones, 96% of them found once; the top ten carry under 0.3%. The sequencing input was naive CD8+ T cells sorted from blood. The source is a man aged 25 to 45 in good health. CDR3s include the opening cysteine and the closing phenylalanine or tryptophan. The D gene is left open where the match is weak. Clone size is given for some rows only: seen once, a few or many times, or a class if the clone is expanded.

length: 16; J: TRBJ2-7; V: TRBV15; size: once; D: .; CDR3: CATSSSEPSKPYEQYF; DNA: TGTGCCACCAGCAGTTCGGAGCCTAGCAAGCCCTACGAGCAGTACTTC
length: 13; J: TRBJ2-2; V: TRBV9; size: .; D: .; CDR3: CASTVLSSGELFF; DNA: TGTGCCAGCACCGTTCTTAGCTCCGGGGAGCTGTTTTTT
length: 14; J: TRBJ2-7; V: TRBV11-2; size: .; D: .; CDR3: CASSFVLAPDEQYF; DNA: TGTGCCAGCAGCTTCGTATTAGCCCCTGATGAGCAGTACTTC
length: 16; J: TRBJ2-7; V: TRBV7-9; size: .; D: TRBD2; CDR3: CASSFRTSGRIDEQYF; DNA: TGTGCCAGCAGCTTCCGGACTAGCGGGAGGATCGACGAGCAGTACTTC
length: 17; J: TRBJ2-3; V: TRBV19; size: .; D: .; CDR3: CASSRVRDRTSTDTQYF; DNA: TGTGCCAGTAGTAGAGTTCGTGACAGAACTAGCACAGATACGCAGTATTTT
length: 16; J: TRBJ2-7; V: TRBV4-1; size: .; D: .; CDR3: CASSHPDRFVAYEQYF; DNA: TGCGCCAGCAGCCATCCTGACAGGTTCGTTGCCTACGAGCAGTACTTC
length: 19; J: TRBJ2-3; V: TRBV10-3; size: few; D: TRBD1; CDR3: CAISGWGQAITASTDTQYF; DNA: TGTGCCATCAGTGGCTGGGGACAGGCCATTACCGCTAGCACAGATACGCAGTATTTT
length: 20; J: TRBJ1-1; V: TRBV18; size: .; D: TRBD1; CDR3: CASSKAPVIRTGRANTEAFF; DNA: TGTGCCAGCTCAAAGGCCCCGGTTATTCGGACAGGGAGAGCGAACACTGAAGCTTTCTTT
length: 13; J: TRBJ1-1; V: TRBV14; size: .; D: .; CDR3: CASSRWGYTEAFF; DNA: TGTGCCAGCAGCCGGTGGGGGTACACTGAAGCTTTCTTT
length: 12; J: TRBJ1-3; V: TRBV7-9; size: .; D: .; CDR3: CASSLAANTIYF; DNA: TGTGCCAGCAGCTTAGCGGCAAACACCATATATTTT
length: 14; J: TRBJ2-5; V: TRBV18; size: .; D: .; CDR3: CASSPMTRPETQYF; DNA: TGTGCCAGCTCACCTATGACTCGACCAGAGACCCAGTACTTC
length: 15; J: TRBJ2-7; V: TRBV13; size: .; D: .; CDR3: CASRYGTTHTGEQYF; DNA: TGTGCCAGCAGATACGGGACCACCCACACTGGCGAGCAGTACTTC
length: 15; J: TRBJ2-7; V: TRBV2; size: .; D: .; CDR3: CASSEVRLGYYEQYF; DNA: TGTGCCAGCAGTGAGGTTAGGCTAGGGTACTACGAGCAGTACTTC
length: 14; J: TRBJ2-7; V: TRBV28; size: .; D: TRBD2; CDR3: CASSLASGSSEQYF; DNA: TGTGCCAGCAGTTTGGCTAGCGGGAGTTCCGAGCAGTACTTC
length: 11; J: TRBJ2-1; V: TRBV5-6; size: .; D: .; CDR3: CASSSYNEQFF; DNA: TGTGCCAGCAGCTCCTACAATGAGCAGTTCTTC
length: 15; J: TRBJ2-1; V: TRBV29-1; size: .; D: .; CDR3: CSAWDSGGPGNEQFF; DNA: TGCAGCGCCTGGGACAGCGGAGGGCCGGGCAATGAGCAGTTCTTC
length: 15; J: TRBJ1-2; V: TRBV5-6; size: once; D: .; CDR3: CASSLEGQGSYGYTF; DNA: TGTGCCAGCAGCTTGGAAGGGCAGGGGTCCTATGGCTACACCTTC
length: 12; J: TRBJ2-1; V: TRBV5-4; size: .; D: .; CDR3: CASNIRYNEQFF; DNA: TGTGCCAGCAACATCCGGTACAATGAGCAGTTCTTC
length: 14; J: TRBJ2-1; V: TRBV7-9; size: .; D: .; CDR3: CASDDRSSYNEQFF; DNA: TGTGCCAGCGACGACAGGAGCTCCTACAATGAGCAGTTCTTC
length: 13; J: TRBJ2-3; V: TRBV7-9; size: .; D: .; CDR3: CASSSPYTDTQYF; DNA: TGTGCCAGCAGCTCTCCTTATACAGATACGCAGTATTTT
length: 11; J: TRBJ2-7; V: TRBV20-1; size: few; D: .; CDR3: CSARQTYEQYF; DNA: TGCAGTGCTAGGCAGACCTACGAGCAGTACTTC
length: 16; J: TRBJ2-3; V: TRBV4-2; size: once; D: TRBD2; CDR3: CASSQPTSGSTDTQYF; DNA: TGTGCCAGCAGCCAACCGACTAGCGGTAGCACAGATACGCAGTATTTT
length: 15; J: TRBJ2-5; V: TRBV25-1; size: .; D: TRBD2; CDR3: CASSDTSGKLETQYF; DNA: TGTGCCAGCAGTGACACTAGCGGGAAGCTAGAGACCCAGTACTTC
length: 16; J: TRBJ2-1; V: TRBV5-1; size: .; D: TRBD2; CDR3: CASSLGGGGSYNEQFF; DNA: TGCGCCAGCAGCTTGGGAGGCGGGGGCTCCTACAATGAGCAGTTCTTC
length: 12; J: TRBJ2-6; V: TRBV30; size: .; D: .; CDR3: CAWSSGANVLTF; DNA: TGTGCCTGGTCATCTGGGGCCAACGTCCTGACTTTC
length: 15; J: TRBJ1-1; V: TRBV15; size: .; D: TRBD1; CDR3: CATSRDRAVNTEAFF; DNA: TGTGCCACCAGCAGGGACAGGGCTGTGAACACTGAAGCTTTCTTT
length: 14; J: TRBJ2-1; V: TRBV29-1; size: .; D: TRBD2; CDR3: CSVGRLAVYNEQFF; DNA: TGCAGCGTGGGGAGACTAGCGGTCTACAATGAGCAGTTCTTC
length: 15; J: TRBJ1-5; V: TRBV4-3; size: .; D: TRBD1; CDR3: CASSQQQGAHQPQHF; DNA: TGCGCCAGCAGCCAACAACAGGGGGCCCATCAGCCCCAGCATTTT
length: 15; J: TRBJ1-1; V: TRBV5-5; size: .; D: .; CDR3: CASSLVMAGNTEAFF; DNA: TGTGCCAGCAGCTTGGTTATGGCAGGGAACACTGAAGCTTTCTTT
length: 14; J: TRBJ2-7; V: TRBV9; size: .; D: .; CDR3: CASSVESPGYEQYF; DNA: TGTGCCAGCAGCGTAGAGTCGCCGGGGTACGAGCAGTACTTC
length: 13; J: TRBJ1-1; V: TRBV7-9; size: .; D: .; CDR3: CASSLRGWAEAFF; DNA: TGTGCCAGCAGCTTGAGGGGTTGGGCTGAAGCTTTCTTT
length: 14; J: TRBJ2-2; V: TRBV5-8; size: .; D: .; CDR3: CASSSDIVTGELFF; DNA: TGTGCCAGCAGCTCGGACATCGTTACCGGGGAGCTGTTTTTT
length: 13; J: TRBJ2-7; V: TRBV27; size: .; D: .; CDR3: CASSLFSGYEQYF; DNA: TGTGCCAGCAGTTTATTTAGCGGCTACGAGCAGTACTTC
length: 15; J: TRBJ2-7; V: TRBV7-2; size: once; D: .; CDR3: CASSLDPSTSYEQYF; DNA: TGTGCCAGCAGCTTAGACCCGAGTACCTCCTACGAGCAGTACTTC
length: 17; J: TRBJ2-3; V: TRBV7-2; size: .; D: TRBD1; CDR3: CASSPQGTGGLTDTQYF; DNA: TGTGCCAGCAGCCCACAAGGGACAGGGGGCCTCACAGATACGCAGTATTTT
length: 17; J: TRBJ2-2; V: TRBV11-3; size: .; D: .; CDR3: CASSLELATGNSGELFF; DNA: TGTGCCAGCAGCTTAGAGCTAGCGACAGGGAACAGCGGGGAGCTGTTTTTT
length: 15; J: TRBJ2-4; V: TRBV7-9; size: once; D: .; CDR3: CASSLAGRAKNIQYF; DNA: TGTGCCAGCAGCTTAGCGGGACGTGCCAAAAACATTCAGTACTTC
length: 11; J: TRBJ1-5; V: TRBV13; size: .; D: .; CDR3: CASSLPRPQHF; DNA: TGTGCCAGCAGCTTACCCCGGCCCCAGCATTTT
length: 15; J: TRBJ2-3; V: TRBV9; size: .; D: .; CDR3: CASSAGLVSTDTQYF; DNA: TGTGCCAGCAGCGCTGGCCTAGTTTCTACAGATACGCAGTATTTT
length: 15; J: TRBJ1-1; V: TRBV5-5; size: once; D: .; CDR3: CASSFILGAVTEAFF; DNA: TGTGCCAGCAGCTTTATTTTGGGGGCGGTCACTGAAGCTTTCTTT
length: 16; J: TRBJ2-1; V: TRBV7-3; size: .; D: .; CDR3: CASSLRAGARNNEQFF; DNA: TGTGCCAGCAGCTTAAGGGCAGGGGCACGGAACAATGAGCAGTTCTTC
length: 13; J: TRBJ1-2; V: TRBV5-1; size: .; D: .; CDR3: CASSLPGIYGYTF; DNA: TGCGCCAGCAGCTTGCCAGGGATCTATGGCTACACCTTC
length: 12; J: TRBJ2-2; V: TRBV4-1; size: .; D: .; CDR3: CASSQASGELFF; DNA: TGCGCCAGCAGCCAAGCTTCCGGGGAGCTGTTTTTT
length: 13; J: TRBJ2-7; V: TRBV27; size: .; D: .; CDR3: CASSFGRDYEQYF; DNA: TGTGCCAGCAGTTTTGGCAGGGACTACGAGCAGTACTTC
length: 14; J: TRBJ1-5; V: TRBV6-5; size: .; D: .; CDR3: CASSYSGGGQPQHF; DNA: TGTGCCAGCAGTTACTCCGGGGGAGGGCAGCCCCAGCATTTT
length: 15; J: TRBJ1-2; V: TRBV2; size: .; D: TRBD1; CDR3: CASIGQGAPNYGYTF; DNA: TGTGCCAGCATAGGTCAGGGGGCTCCTAACTATGGCTACACCTTC
length: 12; J: TRBJ1-4; V: TRBV27; size: .; D: .; CDR3: CASSQGGEKLFF; DNA: TGTGCCAGCAGTCAAGGTGGGGAAAAACTGTTTTTT
length: 14; J: TRBJ2-1; V: TRBV5-6; size: .; D: .; CDR3: CASSRGTSYNEQFF; DNA: TGTGCCAGCAGCCGAGGGACATCATACAATGAGCAGTTCTTC
length: 15; J: TRBJ2-3; V: TRBV7-2; size: .; D: TRBD1; CDR3: CASSSNRGRTDTQYF; DNA: TGTGCCAGCAGCTCAAACAGGGGGCGAACAGATACGCAGTATTTT